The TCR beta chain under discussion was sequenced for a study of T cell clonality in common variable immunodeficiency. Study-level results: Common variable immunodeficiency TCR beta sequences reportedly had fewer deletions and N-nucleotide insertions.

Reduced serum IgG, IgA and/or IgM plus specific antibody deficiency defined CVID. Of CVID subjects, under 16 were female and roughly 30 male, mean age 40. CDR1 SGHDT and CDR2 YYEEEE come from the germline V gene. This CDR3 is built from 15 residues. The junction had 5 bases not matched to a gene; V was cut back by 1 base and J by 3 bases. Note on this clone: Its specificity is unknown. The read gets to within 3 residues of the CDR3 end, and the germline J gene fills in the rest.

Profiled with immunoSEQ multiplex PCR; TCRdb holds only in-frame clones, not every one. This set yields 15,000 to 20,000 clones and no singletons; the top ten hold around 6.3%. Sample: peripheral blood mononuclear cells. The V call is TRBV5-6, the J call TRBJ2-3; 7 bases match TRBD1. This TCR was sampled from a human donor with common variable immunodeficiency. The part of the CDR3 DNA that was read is TGTGCCAGCAGCTTGAGGGGGCGCTGGACAGATACG. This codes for CASSLRGRWTDT. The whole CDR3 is CASSLRGRWTDTQYF.